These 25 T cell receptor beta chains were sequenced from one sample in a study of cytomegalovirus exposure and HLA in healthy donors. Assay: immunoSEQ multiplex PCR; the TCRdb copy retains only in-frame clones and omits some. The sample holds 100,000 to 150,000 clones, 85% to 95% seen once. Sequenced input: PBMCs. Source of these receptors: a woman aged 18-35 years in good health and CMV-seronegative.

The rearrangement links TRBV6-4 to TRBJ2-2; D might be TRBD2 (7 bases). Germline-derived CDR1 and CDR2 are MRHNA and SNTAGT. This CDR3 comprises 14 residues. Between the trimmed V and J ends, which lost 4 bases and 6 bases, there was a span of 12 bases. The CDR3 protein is CASSAGGMPGELFF. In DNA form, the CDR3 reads TGTGCCAGCAGTGCGGGGGGCATGCCCGGGGAGCTGTTTTTT.

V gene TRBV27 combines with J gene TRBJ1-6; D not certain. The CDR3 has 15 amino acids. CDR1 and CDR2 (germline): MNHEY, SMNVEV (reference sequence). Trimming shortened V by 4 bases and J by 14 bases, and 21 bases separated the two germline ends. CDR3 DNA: TGTGCCAGCAGTTCGCGGGCTAAAGGCCTTCAGGCCCTCCACTTT. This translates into CASSSRAKGLQALHF.

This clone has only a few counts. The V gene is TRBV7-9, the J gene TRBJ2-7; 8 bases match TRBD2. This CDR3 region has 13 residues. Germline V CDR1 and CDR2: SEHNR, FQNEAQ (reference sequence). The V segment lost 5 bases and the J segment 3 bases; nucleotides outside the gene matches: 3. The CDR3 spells CASSPSGGYEQYF. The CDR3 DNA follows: TGTGCCAGCAGCCCGAGCGGGGGCTACGAGCAGTACTTC.

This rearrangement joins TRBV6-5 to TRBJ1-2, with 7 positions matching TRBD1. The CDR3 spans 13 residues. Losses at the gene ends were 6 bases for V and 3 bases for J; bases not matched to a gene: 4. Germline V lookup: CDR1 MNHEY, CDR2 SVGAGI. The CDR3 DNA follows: TGTGCCAGCAGCCTTGACAGGGACTATGGCTACACCTTC. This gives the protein CASSLDRDYGYTF.

This chain's CDR3 is CASTPSGAEAFF. CDR3 nucleotide sequence: TGTGCTAGTACTCCAAGTGGTGCTGAAGCTTTCTTT. The chain joins TRBV12-5 to TRBJ1-1; D ambiguous. The germline V gene encodes CDR1 LGHNT and CDR2 FRNRAP. This CDR3 contains 12 residues. V gave up 8 bases and J gave up 6 bases, with 13 bases separating them.

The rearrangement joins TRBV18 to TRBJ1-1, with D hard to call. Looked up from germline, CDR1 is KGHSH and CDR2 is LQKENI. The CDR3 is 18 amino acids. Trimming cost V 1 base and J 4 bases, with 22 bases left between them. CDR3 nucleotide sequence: TGTGCCAGCTCACCACGTCAGTTTAGTAGGATAGAGGGCACTGAAGCTTTCTTT. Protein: CASSPRQFSRIEGTEAFF.

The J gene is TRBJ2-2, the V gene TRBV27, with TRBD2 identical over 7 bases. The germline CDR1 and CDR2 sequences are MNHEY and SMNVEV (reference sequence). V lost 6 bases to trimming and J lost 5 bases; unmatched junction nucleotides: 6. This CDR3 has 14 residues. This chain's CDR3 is CASRAGMGTGELFF. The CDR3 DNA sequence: TGTGCCAGCAGAGCGGGAATGGGAACCGGGGAGCTGTTTTTT.

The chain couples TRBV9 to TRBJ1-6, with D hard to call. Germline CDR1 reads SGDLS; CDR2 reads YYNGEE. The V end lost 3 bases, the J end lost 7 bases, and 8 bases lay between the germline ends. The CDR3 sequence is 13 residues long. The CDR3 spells CASSEVGNSPLHF. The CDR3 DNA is TGTGCCAGCAGCGAAGTCGGGAATTCACCCCTCCACTTT.

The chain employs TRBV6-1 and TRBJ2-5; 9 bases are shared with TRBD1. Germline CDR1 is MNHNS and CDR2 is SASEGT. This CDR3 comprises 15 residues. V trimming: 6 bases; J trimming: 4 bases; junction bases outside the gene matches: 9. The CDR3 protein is CASRSGTGRGETQYF. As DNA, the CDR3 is TGTGCCAGCAGGTCCGGGACAGGGAGGGGAGAGACCCAGTACTTC.

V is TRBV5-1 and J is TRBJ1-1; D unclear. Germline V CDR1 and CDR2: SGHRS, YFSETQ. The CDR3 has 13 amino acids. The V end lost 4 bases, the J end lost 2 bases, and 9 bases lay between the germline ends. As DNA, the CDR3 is TGCGCCAGCAGCGATGGGCCCAACACTGAAGCTTTCTTT. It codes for CASSDGPNTEAFF.

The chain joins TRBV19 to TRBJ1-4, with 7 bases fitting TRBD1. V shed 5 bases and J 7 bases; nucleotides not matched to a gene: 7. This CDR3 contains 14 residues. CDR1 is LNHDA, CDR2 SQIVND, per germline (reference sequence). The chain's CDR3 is CASSPRTGREKLFF. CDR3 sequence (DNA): TGTGCCAGTAGTCCGAGGACAGGTCGTGAAAAACTGTTTTTT.

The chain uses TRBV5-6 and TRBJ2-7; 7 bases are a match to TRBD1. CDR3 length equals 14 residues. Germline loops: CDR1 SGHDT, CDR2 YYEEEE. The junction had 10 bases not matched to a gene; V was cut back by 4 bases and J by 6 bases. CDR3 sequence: CASSVGTVASEQYF. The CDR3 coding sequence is TGTGCCAGCAGCGTTGGGACAGTTGCCTCCGAGCAGTACTTC.

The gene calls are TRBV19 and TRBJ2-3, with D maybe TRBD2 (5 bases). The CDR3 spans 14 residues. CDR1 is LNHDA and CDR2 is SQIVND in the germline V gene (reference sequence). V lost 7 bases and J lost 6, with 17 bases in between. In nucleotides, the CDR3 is TGTGCCAGTAAGAGAGCGGCCCCTGGGGATACGCAGTATTTT. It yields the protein CASKRAAPGDTQYF.

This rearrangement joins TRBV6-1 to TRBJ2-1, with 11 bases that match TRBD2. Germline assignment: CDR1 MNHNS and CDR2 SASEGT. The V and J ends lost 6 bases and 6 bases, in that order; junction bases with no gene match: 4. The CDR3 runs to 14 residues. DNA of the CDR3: TGTGCCAGCAGACTAGCGGGAGTTATCAATGAGCAGTTCTTC. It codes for CASRLAGVINEQFF.

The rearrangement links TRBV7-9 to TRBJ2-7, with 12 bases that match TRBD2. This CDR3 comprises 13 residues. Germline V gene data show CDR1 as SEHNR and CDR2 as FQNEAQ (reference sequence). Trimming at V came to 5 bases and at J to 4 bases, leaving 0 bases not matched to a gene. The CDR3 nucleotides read TGTGCCAGCAGCGGACTAGCGGGATACGAGCAGTACTTC. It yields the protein CASSGLAGYEQYF.

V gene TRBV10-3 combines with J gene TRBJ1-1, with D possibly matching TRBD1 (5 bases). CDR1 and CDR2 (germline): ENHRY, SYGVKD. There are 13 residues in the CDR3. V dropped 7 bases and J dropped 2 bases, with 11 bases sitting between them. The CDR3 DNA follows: TGTGCCATCACCTCGACAGCAAACACTGAAGCTTTCTTT. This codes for CAITSTANTEAFF.

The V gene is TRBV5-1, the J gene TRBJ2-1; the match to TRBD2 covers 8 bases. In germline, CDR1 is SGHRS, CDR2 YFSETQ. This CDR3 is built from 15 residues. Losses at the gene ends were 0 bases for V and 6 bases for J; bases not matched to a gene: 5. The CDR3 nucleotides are TGCGCCAGCAGCTTGGTTGGCGGGAGGACCAATGAGCAGTTCTTC. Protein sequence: CASSLVGGRTNEQFF.

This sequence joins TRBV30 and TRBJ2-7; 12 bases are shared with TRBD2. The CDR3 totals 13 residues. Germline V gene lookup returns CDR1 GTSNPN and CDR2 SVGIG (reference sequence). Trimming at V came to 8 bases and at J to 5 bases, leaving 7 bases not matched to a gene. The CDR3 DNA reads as TGTGCCGGTAAGACTAGCGGGAGTGACGAGCAGTACTTC. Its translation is CAGKTSGSDEQYF.

CDR3 sequence reads: CASSPEGEGRTEAFF. The CDR3 bases are TGTGCCAGCAGTCCCGAAGGTGAGGGTCGCACTGAAGCTTTCTTT. The V and J genes are TRBV27 and TRBJ1-1; D is unresolved. V was cut by 5 bases and J by 4 bases, with 17 bases left in between. Germline CDR1 MNHEY, CDR2 SMNVEV (reference sequence). The CDR3 covers 15 residues.

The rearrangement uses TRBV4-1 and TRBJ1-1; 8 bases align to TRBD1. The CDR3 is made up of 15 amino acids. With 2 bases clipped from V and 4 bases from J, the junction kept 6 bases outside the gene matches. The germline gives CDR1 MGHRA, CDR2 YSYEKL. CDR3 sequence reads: CASSQWQGASTEAFF. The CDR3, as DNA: TGCGCCAGCAGCCAATGGCAGGGGGCTAGCACTGAAGCTTTCTTT.

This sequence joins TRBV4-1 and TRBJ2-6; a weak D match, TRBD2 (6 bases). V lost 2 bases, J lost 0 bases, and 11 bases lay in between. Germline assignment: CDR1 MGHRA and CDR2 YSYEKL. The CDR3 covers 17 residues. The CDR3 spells CASSQSGAGSGANVLTF. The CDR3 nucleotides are TGCGCCAGCAGCCAATCGGGAGCGGGCTCTGGGGCCAACGTCCTGACTTTC.

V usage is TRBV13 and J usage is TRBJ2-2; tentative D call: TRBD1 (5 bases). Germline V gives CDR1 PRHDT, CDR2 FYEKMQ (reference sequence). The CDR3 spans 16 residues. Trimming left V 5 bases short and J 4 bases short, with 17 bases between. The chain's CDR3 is CASSLTDTIGTGELFF. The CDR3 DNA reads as TGTGCCAGCAGCCTGACAGATACAATCGGCACCGGGGAGCTGTTTTTT. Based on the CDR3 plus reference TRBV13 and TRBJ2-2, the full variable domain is AAGVIQSPRHLIKEKRETATLKCYPIPRHDTVYWYQQGPGQDPQFLISFYEKMQSDKGSIPDRFSAQQFSDYHSELNMSSLELGDSALYFCASSLTDTIGTGELFFGEGSRLTVL.

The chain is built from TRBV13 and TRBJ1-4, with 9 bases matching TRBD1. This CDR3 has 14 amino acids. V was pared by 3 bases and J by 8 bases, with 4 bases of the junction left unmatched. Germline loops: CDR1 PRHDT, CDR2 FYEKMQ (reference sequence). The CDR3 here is CASSFRQGGEKLFF. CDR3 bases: TGTGCCAGCAGCTTTCGACAGGGGGGGGAAAAACTGTTTTTT.

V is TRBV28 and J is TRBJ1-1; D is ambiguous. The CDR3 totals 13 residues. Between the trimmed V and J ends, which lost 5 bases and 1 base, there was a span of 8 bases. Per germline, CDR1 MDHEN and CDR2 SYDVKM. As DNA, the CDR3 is TGTGCCAGCAGTCGAGTCACGAACACTGAAGCTTTCTTT. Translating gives CASSRVTNTEAFF.

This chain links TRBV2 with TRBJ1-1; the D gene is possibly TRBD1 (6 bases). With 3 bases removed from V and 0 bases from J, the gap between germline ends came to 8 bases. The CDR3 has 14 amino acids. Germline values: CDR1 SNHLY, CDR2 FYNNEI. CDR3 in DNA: TGTGCCAGCAGTGAGACAGGATTGAACACTGAAGCTTTCTTT. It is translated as CASSETGLNTEAFF.